This TCR beta chain was identified during a study of shared clonotypes between healthy human individuals. General study results and limits: Compared with memory subsets, naive subsets generally had larger estimated richness. Roughly 5% of naive CD4 clonotypes were common to four donors.

Repertoires were generated with immunoSEQ multiplex PCR, while TCRdb's copy carries only in-frame clones and drops some. The sample consists of a few million clones, over 90% of them appearing once. The junction had 3 bases not matched to a gene; V was cut back by 7 bases and J by 2 bases. This CDR3 comprises 14 residues. CDR1 and CDR2 from the germline V gene are SQVTM and ANQGSEA. Note on this clone: As yet, its antigen is unknown.

A CD45RA-negative memory subset and a CD45RA+ naive subset were separated from the CD4+ cells. Specimen: naive CD4+ T cells from PBMCs. The sample's subset: CD45RA+ positively selected. This receptor was identified in a man between 18 and 29 years old in good health. Some clones in this sample may be carry-over from other donors' samples. The chain links TRBV29-1 to TRBJ2-1; 12 nucleotides line up with TRBD2. This CDR3 is CSAWTSGTYNEQFF. The CDR3 DNA follows: TGCAGCGCCTGGACTAGCGGGACCTACAATGAGCAGTTCTTC.